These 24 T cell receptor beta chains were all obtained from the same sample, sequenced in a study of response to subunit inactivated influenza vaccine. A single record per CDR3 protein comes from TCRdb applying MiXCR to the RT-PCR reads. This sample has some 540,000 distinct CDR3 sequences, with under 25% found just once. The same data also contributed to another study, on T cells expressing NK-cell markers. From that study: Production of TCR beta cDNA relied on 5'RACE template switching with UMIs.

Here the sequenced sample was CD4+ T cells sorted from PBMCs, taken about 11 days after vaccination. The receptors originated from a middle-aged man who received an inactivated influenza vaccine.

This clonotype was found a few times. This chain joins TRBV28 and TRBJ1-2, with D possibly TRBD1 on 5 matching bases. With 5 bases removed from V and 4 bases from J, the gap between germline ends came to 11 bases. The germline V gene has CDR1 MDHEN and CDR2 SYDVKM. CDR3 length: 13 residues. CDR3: CASSTGTFYGYTF. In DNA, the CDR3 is TGTGCCAGCAGTACCGGGACTTTCTATGGCTACACCTTC.

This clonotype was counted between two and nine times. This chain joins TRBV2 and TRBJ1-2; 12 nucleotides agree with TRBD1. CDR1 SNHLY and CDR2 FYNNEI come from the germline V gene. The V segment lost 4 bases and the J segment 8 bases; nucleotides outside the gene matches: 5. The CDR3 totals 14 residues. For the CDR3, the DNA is TGTGCCAGCAGTGGGGACAGGGGGCGCGTAGGCTACACCTTC. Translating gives CASSGDRGRVGYTF.

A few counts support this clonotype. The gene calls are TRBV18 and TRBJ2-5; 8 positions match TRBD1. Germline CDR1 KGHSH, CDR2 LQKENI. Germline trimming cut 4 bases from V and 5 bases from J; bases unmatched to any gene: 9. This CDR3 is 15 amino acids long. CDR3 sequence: CASSLRTGFVETQYF. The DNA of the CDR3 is TGTGCCAGCTCACTCCGGACAGGGTTCGTGGAGACCCAGTACTTC.

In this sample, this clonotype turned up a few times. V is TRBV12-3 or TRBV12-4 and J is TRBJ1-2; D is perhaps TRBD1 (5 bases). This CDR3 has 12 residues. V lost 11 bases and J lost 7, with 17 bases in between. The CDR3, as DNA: TGTGCCCCGGTACAGGAGGTGGCTGGCTACACCTTC. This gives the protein CAPVQEVAGYTF.

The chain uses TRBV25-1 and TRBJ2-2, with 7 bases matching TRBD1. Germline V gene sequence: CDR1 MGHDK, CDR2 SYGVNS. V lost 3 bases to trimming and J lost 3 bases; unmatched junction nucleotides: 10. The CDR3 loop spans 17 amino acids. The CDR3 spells CASSETTGEFYTGELFF. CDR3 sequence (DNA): TGTGCCAGCAGTGAGACCACAGGGGAATTCTACACCGGGGAGCTGTTTTTT.

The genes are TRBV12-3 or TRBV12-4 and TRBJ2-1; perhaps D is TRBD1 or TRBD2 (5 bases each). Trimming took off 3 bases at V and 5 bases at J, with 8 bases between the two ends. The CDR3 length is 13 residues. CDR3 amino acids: CASSFRGHNEQFF. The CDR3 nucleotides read TGTGCCAGCAGTTTTAGGGGACACAATGAGCAGTTCTTC.

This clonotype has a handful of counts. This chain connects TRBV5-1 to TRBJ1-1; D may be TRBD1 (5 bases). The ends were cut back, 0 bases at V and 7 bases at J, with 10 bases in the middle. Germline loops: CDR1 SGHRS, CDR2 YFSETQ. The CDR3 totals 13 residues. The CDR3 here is CASSLGDFGEAFF. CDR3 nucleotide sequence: TGCGCCAGCAGCTTGGGGGACTTTGGTGAAGCTTTCTTT.

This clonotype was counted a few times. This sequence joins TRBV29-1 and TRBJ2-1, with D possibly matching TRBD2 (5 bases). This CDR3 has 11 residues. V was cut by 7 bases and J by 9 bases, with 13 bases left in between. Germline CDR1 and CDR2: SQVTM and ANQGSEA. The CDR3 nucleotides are TGCAGCGCGAAGTGGGAGCGTGAGCAGTTCTTC. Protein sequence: CSAKWEREQFF.

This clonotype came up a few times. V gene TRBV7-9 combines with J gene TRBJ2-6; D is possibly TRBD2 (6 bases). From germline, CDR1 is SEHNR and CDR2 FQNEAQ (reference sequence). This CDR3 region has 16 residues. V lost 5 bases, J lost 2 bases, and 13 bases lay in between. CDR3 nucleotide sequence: TGTGCCAGCAGCATCCCGTGGGGGGCTGGGGCCAACGTCCTGACTTTC. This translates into CASSIPWGAGANVLTF.

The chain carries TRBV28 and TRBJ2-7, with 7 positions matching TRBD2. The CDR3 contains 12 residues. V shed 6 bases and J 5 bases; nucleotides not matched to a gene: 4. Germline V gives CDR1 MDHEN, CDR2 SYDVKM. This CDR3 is CASRKTSDEQYF. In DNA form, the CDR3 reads TGTGCCAGCAGAAAAACTAGCGACGAGCAGTACTTC. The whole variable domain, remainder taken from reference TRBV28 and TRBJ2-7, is DVKVTQSSRYLVKRTGEKVFLECVQDMDHENMFWYRQDPGLGLRLIYFSYDVKMKEKGDIPEGYSVSREKKERFSLILESASTNQTSMYLCASRKTSDEQYFGPGTRLTVT.

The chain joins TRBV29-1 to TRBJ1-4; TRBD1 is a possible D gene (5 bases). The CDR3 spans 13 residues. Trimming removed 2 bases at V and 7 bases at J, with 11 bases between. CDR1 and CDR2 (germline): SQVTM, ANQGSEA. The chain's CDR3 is CSVEQSRGEKLFF. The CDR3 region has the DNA TGCAGCGTTGAACAGTCGAGGGGTGAAAAACTGTTTTTT.

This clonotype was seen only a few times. Written as DNA, the CDR3 is TGTGCCAGCAGTTACCGGGGACAGGGGGCCTTCTACGAGCAGTACTTC. This translates into CASSYRGQGAFYEQYF. V gene TRBV6-2 or TRBV6-3 combines with J gene TRBJ2-7; 12 positions agree with TRBD1. CDR1 is MNHEY and CDR2 is SVGEGT in the germline V gene. With V trimmed by 2 bases and J by 3 bases, 5 bases remained unmatched. CDR3 length: 16 amino acids.

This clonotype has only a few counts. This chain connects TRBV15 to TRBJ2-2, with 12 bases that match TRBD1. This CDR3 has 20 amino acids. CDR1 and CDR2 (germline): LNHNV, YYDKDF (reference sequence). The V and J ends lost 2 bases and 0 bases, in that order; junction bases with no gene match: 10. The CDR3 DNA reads TGTGCCACCAGCAGACATCCTTCCGGGACAGGGGGCTCGAACACCGGGGAGCTGTTTTTT. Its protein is CATSRHPSGTGGSNTGELFF. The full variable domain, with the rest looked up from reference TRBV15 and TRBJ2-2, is DAMVIQNPRYQVTQFGKPVTLSCSQTLNHNVMYWYQQKSSQAPKLLFHYYDKDFNNEADTPDNFQSRRPNTSFCFLDIRSPGLGDTAMYLCATSRHPSGTGGSNTGELFFGEGSRLTVL.

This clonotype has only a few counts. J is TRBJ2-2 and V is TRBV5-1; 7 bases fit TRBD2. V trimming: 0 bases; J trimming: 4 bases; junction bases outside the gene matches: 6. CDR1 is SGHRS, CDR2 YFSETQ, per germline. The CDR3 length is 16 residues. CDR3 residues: CASSLAGGRGTGELFF. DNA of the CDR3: TGCGCCAGCAGCTTGGCTGGCGGGAGAGGCACCGGGGAGCTGTTTTTT. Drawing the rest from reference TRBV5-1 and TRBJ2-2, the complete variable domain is KAGVTQTPRYLIKTRGQQVTLSCSPISGHRSVSWYQQTPGQGLQFLFEYFSETQRNKGNFPGRFSGRQFSNSRSEMNVSTLELGDSALYLCASSLAGGRGTGELFFGEGSRLTVL.

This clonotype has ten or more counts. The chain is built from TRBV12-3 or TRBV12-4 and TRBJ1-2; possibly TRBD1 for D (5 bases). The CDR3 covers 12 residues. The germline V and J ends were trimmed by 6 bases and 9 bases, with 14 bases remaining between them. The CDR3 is CASRPSGVRYTF. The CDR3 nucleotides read TGTGCCAGCAGGCCCTCGGGGGTTCGCTACACCTTC.

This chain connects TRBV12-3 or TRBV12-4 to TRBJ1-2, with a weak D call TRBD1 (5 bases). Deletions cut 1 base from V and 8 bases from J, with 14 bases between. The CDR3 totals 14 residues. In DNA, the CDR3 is TGTGCCAGCAGTTTAGAGTCAGGGTTTTCGGGCTACACCTTC. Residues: CASSLESGFSGYTF.

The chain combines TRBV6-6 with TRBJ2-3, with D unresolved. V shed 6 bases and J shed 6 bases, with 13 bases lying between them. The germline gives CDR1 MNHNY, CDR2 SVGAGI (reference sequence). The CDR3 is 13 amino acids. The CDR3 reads CASSPTVADTQYF. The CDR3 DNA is TGTGCCAGCAGCCCGACTGTGGCGGATACGCAGTATTTT.

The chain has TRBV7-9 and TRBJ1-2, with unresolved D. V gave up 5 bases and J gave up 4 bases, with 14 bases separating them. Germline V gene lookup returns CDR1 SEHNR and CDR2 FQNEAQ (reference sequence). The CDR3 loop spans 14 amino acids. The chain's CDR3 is CASSPPGPIYGYTF. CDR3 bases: TGTGCCAGCAGCCCCCCAGGACCGATCTATGGCTACACCTTC.

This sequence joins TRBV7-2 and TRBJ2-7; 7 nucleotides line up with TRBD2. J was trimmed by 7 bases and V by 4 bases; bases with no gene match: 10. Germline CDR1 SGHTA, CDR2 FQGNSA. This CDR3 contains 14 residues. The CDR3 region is CASSSTSGTWEQYF. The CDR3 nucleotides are TGTGCCAGCAGCTCTACCAGCGGGACTTGGGAGCAGTACTTC.

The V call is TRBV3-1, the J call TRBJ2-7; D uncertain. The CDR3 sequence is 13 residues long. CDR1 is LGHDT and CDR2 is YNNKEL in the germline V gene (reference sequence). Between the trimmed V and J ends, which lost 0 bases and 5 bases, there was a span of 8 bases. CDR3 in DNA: TGTGCCAGCAGCCAAGATCGTCCCCACGAGCAGTACTTC. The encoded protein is CASSQDRPHEQYF.

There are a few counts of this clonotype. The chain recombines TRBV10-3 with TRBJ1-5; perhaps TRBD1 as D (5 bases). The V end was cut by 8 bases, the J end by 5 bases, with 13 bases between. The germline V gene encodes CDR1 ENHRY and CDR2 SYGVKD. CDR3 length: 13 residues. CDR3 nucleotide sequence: TGTGCCATCCAGAGTCAGGGTGATCAGCCCCAGCATTTT. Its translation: CAIQSQGDQPQHF.

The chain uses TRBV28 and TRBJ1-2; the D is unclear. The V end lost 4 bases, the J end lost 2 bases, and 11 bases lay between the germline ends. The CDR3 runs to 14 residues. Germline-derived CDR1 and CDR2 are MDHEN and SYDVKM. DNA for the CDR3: TGTGCCAGCAGTTCCCCGGGAGGGAACTATGGCTACACCTTC. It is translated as CASSSPGGNYGYTF.

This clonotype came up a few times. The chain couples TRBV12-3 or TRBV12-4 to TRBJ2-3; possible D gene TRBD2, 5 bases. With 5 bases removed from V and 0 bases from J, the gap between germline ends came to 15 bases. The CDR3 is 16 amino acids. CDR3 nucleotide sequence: TGTGCCAGCAGTCTGCAATCTAGCAGTAGCACAGATACGCAGTATTTT. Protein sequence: CASSLQSSSSTDTQYF.

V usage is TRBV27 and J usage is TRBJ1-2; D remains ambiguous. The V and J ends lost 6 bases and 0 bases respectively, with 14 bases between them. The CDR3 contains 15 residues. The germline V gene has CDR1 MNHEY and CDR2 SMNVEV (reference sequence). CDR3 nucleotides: TGTGCCAGCAGACCCAGATCAGGAGCTAACTATGGCTACACCTTC. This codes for CASRPRSGANYGYTF.